This TCR beta chain was obtained from a study of cytomegalovirus exposure and HLA in healthy donors (dated by TCRdb to 2016 to 2017). Background for the entire study: According to an earlier analysis of a few hundred of the donors, 150 million to 200 million T cells yielded 117 million unique TCR beta sequences and more than 250 Gb of sequence data. An early release covering 550 to 700 HLA-typed donors comprised approximately 300 gigabases of sequencing data and approximately 85 million unique TCR sequences. Of the 350 to 400 genotyped donors, roughly 80% fell in the genetic ancestry cluster associated with self-reported Caucasian donors. The study aimed to test whether cataloging public T cell receptors could reveal signatures of past pathogen exposure. The study used immunosequencing to profile the T cell repertoires of some 600 subjects and linked those repertoires to cytomegalovirus serostatus. In addition to the first cohort of around 670 subjects, a separate validation cohort of approximately 110 different subjects was used. High-throughput TCR immunosequencing, statistical association of individual TCRs with disease status, and machine learning were combined to predict cytomegalovirus infection status. In a later analysis, previously published TCR beta repertoires from more than 500 donors were re-analyzed and high-resolution HLA genotyping was added so that TCR occurrence patterns could be studied. Rather than drawing on any new phenotypic data, the later analysis identified candidate immune exposures from TCR beta sequences and the way those sequences occurred across donors. An earlier analysis of around 580 of the donors used high-throughput TCR beta sequencing to judge whether each TCR beta V gene segment behaved as functional or pseudogenic. Donor age, sex, ethnicity and CMV serostatus were compiled alongside the repertoire data. In a later genetic analysis, genome-wide SNP genotypes for about 55% of the roughly 700 donors were used, and that subset was treated as a discovery cohort. Every discovery cohort repertoire had been produced on one sequencing platform. HLA typing included class I and class II loci at four-digit resolution. Typing coverage differed by locus: A, B, C, DRB1 and DQB1 were typed in about 620-640 donors, DQA1 in approximately 520, DPA1 in 606, and DPB1 in approximately 450. Roughly five DR-DQ haplotypes were treated as single units for association and clustering because of strong linkage in the cohort. Among 398 genotyped donors of the cohort, an average of around 240,000 unique TCR beta nucleotide sequences were sequenced per donor, about a sixth of them non-productive. What the authors observed across the whole study: The sequencing pipeline was judged likely to have produced a cluster of highly shared sequence variants as a technical artifact. A further reported finding was that TCR beta sequences accurately predicted the HLA-A and HLA-B alleles for most subjects in the first cohort. Because counts were too low, about 18 rarely observed V segments, including chromosome 9 orphons, were excluded from the earlier analysis of 587 of the donors. A later genetic analysis reported fewer N-insertions in productive TCRs among donors in an Asian-associated ancestry cluster than the roughly 620-donor mean. Immune exposure information for the cohort was limited to CMV serostatus. In an earlier analysis of a few hundred of the donors, most TCR beta V segments were observed in productive rearrangements about 87% or about 30% of the time, broadly matching IMGT annotations. A few of the identified cytomegalovirus-associated TCR beta chains were confirmed in vitro to be specific for cytomegalovirus antigens. A later analysis found that TCR association rates varied across HLA loci, with DRB1 alleles showing the most associated TCRs and HLA-C alleles the fewest. Some IMGT-functional V segments, including TRBV6-2 and TRBV6-3, could not be distinguished by the 87-base-pair reads and were therefore excluded. At a false discovery rate of 0.05, a later analysis linked 16,951 TCR beta sequences to specific HLA alleles. Only TCR beta chains were sequenced in this cohort, and the absence of alpha or paired-chain data limited detectable features. While some public TCRs were present in many individuals, most TCR sequences turned up only very rarely across donors. Several of the top co-occurrence clusters appeared to be linked to parvovirus B19, influenza, CMV and Epstein-Barr virus, according to a later analysis. In a later genetic analysis, a missense DCLRE1C variant was associated with V-gene and J-gene trimming of TCR beta chains, and the association was replicated in an independent cohort. Because HLA typing was unavailable for some donors at each locus, only the typed subset was used in association tests. A later analysis found that most CMV-associated TCR beta chains appeared HLA-restricted, with HLA associations seemingly driven largely by CMV exposure. Correlated functional status among segregating V segments might reflect linkage disequilibrium, but an unknown experimental factor could not be ruled out. The classifier was reported to diagnose cytomegalovirus status with high specificity and sensitivity in both the original and validation cohorts. Compared with equally common non-associated chains, HLA-associated TCR beta chains in a later analysis were more clonally expanded and had lower generation probabilities. Roughly uniform sequencing depth across donors was assumed in presence/absence analyses, although this assumption may not hold. In the study, roughly 160 TCR beta chains were listed as associated with cytomegalovirus. According to the authors, the approach could potentially be generalized to other disease states and immunological phenotypes. Strong co-occurrence of HLA alleles, especially DR and DQ, made assigning TCR associations to individual alleles difficult.

In total, more than 500 healthy bone marrow donors made up the cohort. At the time of sampling, all cohort members were nominally healthy, though unrecorded immune exposures were likely present. The donor was CMV seronegative and belonged to the group of 352 seronegative cohort members. Each donor provided a peripheral blood sample, and peripheral blood mononuclear cells were used for TCR beta sequencing. Genomic DNA extraction from the blood cell samples was performed with the Qiagen DNeasy Blood Extraction Kit. To note about this clone: Its cognate antigen has yet to be identified. Nothing much larger sits one base from this clone, and base qualities are not available.

The protocol used for the library was the immunoSEQ multiplex PCR assay. The multiplex PCR relied on a mix of 60 forward primers for TCR Vbeta segments and 13 reverse primers for TCR Jbeta segments. Amplification of the CDR3 region of rearranged TCR beta genes was performed with a multiplex PCR assay on genomic DNA. On the Illumina HiSeq System, the amplified TCR beta libraries were sequenced as 87-base-pair reads. In the source study's methods: In a later analysis, 80 million or so unique TCR beta chains were counted across the roughly 670 repertoires, and about 9.9 million of these chains were shared by at least two donors. Raw reads were error-corrected and collapsed into unique sequences by a nearest-neighbor algorithm in which closely related sequences were merged to remove PCR and sequencing errors. To assign V, D and J gene segments, CDR3 sequences were aligned to IMGT reference sequences. For a sequence to be retained, a match of at least six nucleotides was required to both a V gene segment and a J gene segment. Rearrangements were called productive when the CDR3 lacked stop codons and stayed in frame with V and J; all others were non-productive. CDR3 was defined according to IMGT convention as the region running from the second conserved V-encoded cysteine to the conserved J-encoded phenylalanine. In an earlier analysis of 550 to 650 of the donors, sequences lacking an unambiguous match to a single V gene segment were excluded. An earlier analysis of almost 600 of the donors classified V segments as functional when productive rearrangements were above 56.7% and as segregating when the standard deviation between donors was above 5%. A statistical classification framework was developed to diagnose cytomegalovirus status using the catalog of TCR beta chain sequences. V and J gene assignment, in a later analysis, came from comparing TCR nucleotide sequences with IMGT/GENE-DB human TR gene sequences. In a later analysis, CDR3 sequences and most-parsimonious VDJ recombination scenarios were assigned using the TCRdist pipeline. In a later analysis, every TCR beta chain was defined by the combination of its CDR3 amino acid sequence and its V-gene family, and reads without a unique V-gene family were dropped. A later analysis removed 592 highly shared, low-generation-probability nucleotide sequences to deal with suspected cross-contamination and a sequencing artifact. A later analysis calculated a clonal expansion index for each public chain from normalized within-repertoire ranks of inferred template counts. A later analysis computed generation probabilities with a VDJ recombination model fitted to out-of-frame rearrangements, and checked the results against IGoR. In a later analysis, TCR-TCR, TCR-HLA and TCR-CMV co-occurrence was scored with hypergeometric tests, and a repertoire-size bias correction was applied to TCR pairs. To estimate false discovery rates, a later analysis permuted the HLA or CMV assignments 20 times. In a later analysis, co-occurring TCRs were grouped using DBSCAN, with TCRdist sequence similarity added in when clustering inside HLA-allele-positive subsets. Repertoires with fewer than 30,000 or more than 120,000 public chains were left out of co-occurrence clustering, as were about 5 repertoires with anomalous nucleotide sharing. The table was pulled from immuneACCESS by TCRdb, which kept in-frame rearrangements only. Such tables lose some clones; where checked, under half of the loss comes from unresolved V genes, and the rest has no known cause. V and J calls and clone size are copied from that table; D and trimming were computed from the DNA. Within this sample are about 190,000 clones, with 86% of them counted one time only. Approximately 0.31% of the sample is held by the ten biggest clonotypes.

The germline V gene supplies CDR1 SGHTA and CDR2 FQGTGA. Inclusive of the bounding cysteine and phenylalanine, the CDR3 is 13 residues long. Only the CDR3 region is kept as DNA, spanning 39 bases read in frame from base 1. V and J are truncated by 2 bases and 0 bases respectively, leaving an intervening sequence of 4 bases. The clonotype was recovered from a woman aged 25 to 39 in good health and CMV-seronegative. Material: PBMCs. The rearrangement combines TRBV7-3 with TRBJ1-1, with no confidently assigned D gene. CDR3 loop: CASSLQVNTEAFF. The sequence in DNA is TGTGCCAGCAGCTTACAGGTGAACACTGAAGCTTTCTTT.